Following are 30 T cell receptor beta chains from one sample sequenced in a study of radiation and T cells in renal cell carcinoma. Libraries were prepared by immunoSEQ multiplex PCR; TCRdb keeps only in-frame clonotypes and omits some of them. The sample lists some 120,000 clones; 82% were seen once. Described time point: baseline pretreatment blood. Treatment specified: 15 Gy SBRT to primary tumor, nephrectomy 4 weeks later. Sequencing used blood, obtained from a patient whose treatment included radiotherapy and nephrectomy. Receptors originate from a woman aged 60-75 years with renal cell carcinoma.

CDR3 protein: CASSQHTGVAEAFF. In DNA form, the CDR3 reads TGCGCCAGCAGCCAACATACAGGGGTGGCTGAAGCTTTCTTT. V is TRBV4-1 and J is TRBJ1-1; 7 positions match TRBD1. This CDR3 has 14 residues. CDR1 and CDR2 from the germline V gene are MGHRA and YSYEKL. V lost 2 bases and J lost 6; bases outside the gene matches: 6.

V gene TRBV2 combines with J gene TRBJ2-7, with 9 bases fitting TRBD1. This CDR3 comprises 16 residues. V lost 7 bases, J lost 2 bases, and 12 bases stayed unmatched. Germline V gives CDR1 SNHLY, CDR2 FYNNEI. This chain's CDR3 is CASTTWGTGSTYEQYF. DNA of the CDR3: TGTGCCAGCACTACATGGGGGACAGGGTCAACCTACGAGCAGTACTTC.

This chain uses TRBV6-1 with TRBJ1-1; no reliable D call. Germline V gene lookup returns CDR1 MNHNS and CDR2 SASEGT. This CDR3 spans 14 amino acids. V was cut by 7 bases and J by 3 bases, with 15 bases left in between. This chain's CDR3 is CASMEQGLDTEAFF. The CDR3, as DNA: TGTGCCAGCATGGAACAAGGATTGGACACTGAAGCTTTCTTT.

This clone was counted at least ten times. The chain joins TRBV7-3 to TRBJ1-1; TRBD1 agrees at 9 bases. Trimming at V came to 5 bases and at J to 4 bases, leaving 5 bases not matched to a gene. The CDR3 consists of 14 residues. Germline lookup yields CDR1 SGHTA and CDR2 FQGTGA. CDR3 protein: CASSPTGGGTEAFF. The CDR3 DNA reads TGTGCCAGCAGCCCCACAGGGGGCGGCACTGAAGCTTTCTTT.

J is TRBJ2-1 and V is TRBV4-1, with 11 bases identical to TRBD2. The CDR3 covers 18 residues. J gave up 2 bases and V 0 bases, and 6 bases lay outside the gene matches. Germline CDR1 MGHRA, CDR2 YSYEKL. CDR3 sequence (DNA): TGCGCCAGCAGCCAAGATTTAACTAGCGGGGGAGCCTACAATGAGCAGTTCTTC. It is translated as CASSQDLTSGGAYNEQFF.

V usage is TRBV4-1 and J usage is TRBJ1-2, with 9 bases identical to TRBD1. Germline CDR1 reads MGHRA; CDR2 reads YSYEKL. The trim removed 4 bases at V and 4 bases at J, leaving 1 base unmatched. The CDR3 sequence is 13 residues long. The DNA of the CDR3 is TGCGCCAGCAGCCCGGGACAGGGCTATGGCTACACCTTC. Its translation is CASSPGQGYGYTF.

The CDR3 DNA is TGTGCCAGCAGCTTATCCCCGTCTAGCGGCGGCTACGAGCAGTACTTC. It is translated as CASSLSPSSGGYEQYF. The chain links TRBV7-2 to TRBJ2-7; TRBD2 matches at 7 bases. This CDR3 has 16 residues. Germline V gene data show CDR1 as SGHTA and CDR2 as FQGNSA. V dropped 2 bases and J dropped 3; count of bases not matched to a gene: 10.

This chain connects TRBV9 to TRBJ1-2, with a weak D call TRBD1 (6 bases). V lost 3 bases, J lost 5 bases, and 20 bases lay in between. Germline V gene data show CDR1 as SGDLS and CDR2 as YYNGEE. The CDR3 runs 16 residues. This CDR3 reads CASSAPGATGAYGYTF. The CDR3 bases are TGTGCCAGCAGCGCCCCGGGGGCAACAGGCGCGTATGGCTACACCTTC.

This clone was detected only once. Other DNA sequences in this specimen translate into the identical CDR3. The chain combines TRBV29-1 with TRBJ2-7; 8 nucleotides align to TRBD1. Per germline, CDR1 SQVTM and CDR2 ANQGSEA. The V gene end was trimmed by 4 bases and the J gene end by 3 bases; junction bases not matched to a gene: 2. This CDR3 has 12 residues. CDR3 loop: CSVAGQGYEQYF. Here the CDR3 DNA reads TGCAGCGTTGCTGGACAGGGCTACGAGCAGTACTTC.

The chain recombines TRBV7-3 with TRBJ2-2, with 14 nucleotides matching TRBD2. This CDR3 spans 17 amino acids. V lost 5 bases to trimming and J lost 8 bases; unmatched junction nucleotides: 10. Germline V lookup: CDR1 SGHTA, CDR2 FQGTGA. CDR3: CASSPLGTSGSGGELFF. For the CDR3, the DNA is TGTGCCAGCAGCCCCCTGGGGACTAGCGGGAGCGGTGGGGAGCTGTTTTTT.

This clone was counted once. This chain connects TRBV29-1 to TRBJ2-1; possibly TRBD2 for D (5 bases). V was trimmed by 3 bases and J by 0 bases, leaving 12 bases between them. Germline V gene data show CDR1 as SQVTM and CDR2 as ANQGSEA. This CDR3 is 15 amino acids long. The CDR3 DNA reads TGCAGCGTTGAGACTCCTCGGGGCTCCTACAATGAGCAGTTCTTC. Encoded protein: CSVETPRGSYNEQFF.

This chain joins TRBV10-3 and TRBJ2-3; D unclear. The V end was cut by 1 base, the J end by 2 bases, with 4 bases between. This CDR3 contains 13 residues. Germline loops: CDR1 ENHRY, CDR2 SYGVKD. CDR3 DNA sequence: TGTGCCATCAGTGAGTACAACACAGATACGCAGTATTTT. It is translated as CAISEYNTDTQYF.

The gene calls are TRBV28 and TRBJ2-2; 7 bases map to TRBD1. V gave up 5 bases and J gave up 7 bases; unmatched junction bases: 10. The CDR3 length is 15 residues. CDR1 and CDR2 from the germline V gene are MDHEN and SYDVKM. Here the CDR3 reads CASSLRGGGFGELFF. DNA of the CDR3: TGTGCCAGCAGTCTTAGAGGGGGCGGATTCGGGGAGCTGTTTTTT.

CDR3 residues: CASSLGYGTGNEQYF. CDR3 sequence (DNA): TGTGCCAGCAGTTTGGGGTATGGGACAGGTAACGAGCAGTACTTC. The rearrangement links TRBV28 to TRBJ2-7, with TRBD1 matching over 8 bases. With 3 bases clipped from V and 5 bases from J, the junction kept 9 bases outside the gene matches. The germline V gene encodes CDR1 MDHEN and CDR2 SYDVKM. The CDR3 consists of 15 residues.

The V gene is TRBV30, the J gene TRBJ1-6; D unresolved. The CDR3 is 18 amino acids. Trimming took off 2 bases at V and 0 bases at J, with 17 bases between the two ends. In germline, CDR1 is GTSNPN, CDR2 SVGIG (reference sequence). CDR3 bases: TGTGCCTGGAGTCCGGAGTATGAGGGTTCCTCCTATAATTCACCCCTCCACTTT. Residues: CAWSPEYEGSSYNSPLHF.

The genes are TRBV7-9 and TRBJ1-4; TRBD1 matches 7 bases. J was trimmed by 10 bases and V by 1 base; bases with no gene match: 6. CDR1 and CDR2 (germline): SEHNR, FQNEAQ (reference sequence). The CDR3 covers 14 residues. This CDR3 is CASSLVTGPGKLFF. CDR3 coding DNA: TGTGCCAGCAGCTTAGTGACAGGGCCGGGAAAACTGTTTTTT.

This chain uses TRBV28 with TRBJ2-6; tentative D call: TRBD2 (6 bases). Per the germline V gene, CDR1 is MDHEN and CDR2 is SYDVKM. The CDR3 covers 15 residues. V lost 8 bases to trimming and J lost 0 bases, with 11 bases between them. CDR3 sequence: CASGAGSSGANVLTF. For the CDR3, the DNA is TGTGCCAGCGGGGCGGGAAGCTCTGGGGCCAACGTCCTGACTTTC. Supplemented by reference TRBV28 and TRBJ2-6, the full variable domain reads DVKVTQSSRYLVKRTGEKVFLECVQDMDHENMFWYRQDPGLGLRLIYFSYDVKMKEKGDIPEGYSVSREKKERFSLILESASTNQTSMYLCASGAGSSGANVLTFGAGSRLTVL.

V and J are TRBV27 and TRBJ2-1; possible D gene TRBD1, 5 bases. The V gene lost 5 bases and the J gene lost 6 bases, with 11 bases spanning the gap. Per the germline V gene, CDR1 is MNHEY and CDR2 is SMNVEV (reference sequence). The length of the CDR3 is 13 residues. CDR3 in DNA: TGTGCCAGCAGTACAGGACGAGCCAATGAGCAGTTCTTC. This gives the protein CASSTGRANEQFF.

This clone was counted only a few times. The rearrangement joins TRBV2 to TRBJ1-2; no reliable D call. Germline V CDR1 and CDR2: SNHLY, FYNNEI. The V end lost 6 bases, the J end lost 5 bases, and 10 bases lay between the germline ends. This CDR3 is built from 12 residues. Here the CDR3 reads CASRRVGYGYTF. CDR3 nucleotides: TGTGCCAGCAGGCGGGTAGGATATGGCTACACCTTC.

The chain is built from TRBV6-5 and TRBJ1-1, with a tentative D call TRBD1 (6 bases). Trimming took off 0 bases at V and 1 base at J, with 12 bases between the two ends. The CDR3 is 16 amino acids. CDR1 is MNHEY and CDR2 is SVGAGI in the germline V gene. This CDR3 reads CASSYSWGRTNTEAFF. The CDR3 DNA reads as TGTGCCAGCAGTTACTCTTGGGGGCGTACGAACACTGAAGCTTTCTTT.

Note on this clone: Within the sample, other DNA sequences also encode this same CDR3. The chain uses TRBV4-2 and TRBJ1-5, with D uncertain. Germline CDR1 and CDR2: LGHNA and YNFKEQ. The CDR3 extends over 14 amino acids. The V end lost 0 bases, the J end lost 4 bases, and 7 bases lay between the germline ends. This CDR3 is CASSQDRGNQPQHF. The CDR3 coding sequence is TGTGCCAGCAGCCAAGATCGAGGGAATCAGCCCCAGCATTTT.

The CDR3 is CATSIGRDRVYEQYF. The CDR3 DNA sequence: TGTGCCACCAGCATAGGCCGGGACAGGGTCTACGAGCAGTACTTC. The chain combines TRBV15 with TRBJ2-7; 9 nucleotides line up with TRBD1. V trimming: 4 bases; J trimming: 3 bases; junction bases outside the gene matches: 7. Germline assignment: CDR1 LNHNV and CDR2 YYDKDF (reference sequence). This CDR3 spans 15 amino acids.

The J gene is TRBJ2-7, the V gene TRBV2; D is possibly TRBD1 or TRBD2 (5 bases each). CDR3 length: 13 residues. The germline V gene has CDR1 SNHLY and CDR2 FYNNEI. Trimming stripped 6 bases from V and 3 bases from J, with 12 bases between. In DNA form, the CDR3 reads TGTGCCAGCAGGGATTCGGGGCTCTACGAGCAGTACTTC. It yields the protein CASRDSGLYEQYF.

The chain joins TRBV7-2 to TRBJ2-3, with D maybe TRBD1 (6 bases). The germline V gene encodes CDR1 SGHTA and CDR2 FQGNSA. Trimming took 5 bases from V and 4 from J, leaving 13 bases between them. This CDR3 has 14 amino acids. CDR3 sequence: CASSPQGPPDTQYF. Here the CDR3 DNA reads TGTGCCAGCAGCCCACAGGGTCCCCCAGATACGCAGTATTTT.

The V gene is TRBV6-5, the J gene TRBJ1-4, with TRBD1 matching over 11 bases. The CDR3 is 15 residues long. Germline assignment: CDR1 MNHEY and CDR2 SVGAGI. Trimming removed 5 bases from V and 5 bases from J; junction bases left unmatched: 4. Here the CDR3 reads CASSPGQGANEKLFF. CDR3 DNA sequence: TGTGCCAGCAGTCCAGGACAGGGGGCGAATGAAAAACTGTTTTTT.

This chain uses TRBV28 with TRBJ1-1; 7 bases agree with TRBD1. The CDR3 is 14 residues long. Germline loops: CDR1 MDHEN, CDR2 SYDVKM. After removal of 3 bases from V and 4 bases from J, the junction contained 5 bases not matched to a gene. The DNA of the CDR3 is TGTGCCAGCAGTTTCGACAGGGTGGGCACTGAAGCTTTCTTT. Translating gives CASSFDRVGTEAFF.

V gene TRBV27 combines with J gene TRBJ2-7; D not certain. The germline gives CDR1 MNHEY, CDR2 SMNVEV (reference sequence). The CDR3 covers 16 residues. With 5 bases removed from V and 0 bases from J, the gap between germline ends came to 17 bases. CDR3 amino acids: CASSGPGVEGSYEQYF. The CDR3, as DNA: TGTGCCAGCAGTGGGCCAGGAGTGGAAGGCTCCTACGAGCAGTACTTC.

The CDR3 nucleotides read TGTGCCAGCTCACTGGGTATCTCCGATCCTTCCGAGCAGTACTTC. Residues: CASSLGISDPSEQYF. The chain uses TRBV18 and TRBJ2-7, with D unclear. This CDR3 region has 15 residues. The germline CDR1 and CDR2 sequences are KGHSH and LQKENI. V was clipped by 4 bases and J by 6 bases, with 19 bases between them. Looking up the rest from reference TRBV18 and TRBJ2-7 gives the full variable domain: NAGVMQNPRHLVRRRGQEARLRCSPMKGHSHVYWYRQLPEEGLKFMVYLQKENIIDESGMPKERFSAEFPKEGPSILRIQQVVRGDSAAYFCASSLGISDPSEQYFGPGTRLTVT.

This chain connects TRBV5-5 to TRBJ2-7; 7 nucleotides match TRBD1. Per germline, CDR1 SGHKS and CDR2 YYEKEE (reference sequence). With V trimmed by 4 bases and J by 2 bases, 21 bases remained unmatched. This CDR3 has 19 amino acids. CDR3 in amino acids: CASSLIQGQTFLSTYEQYF. The CDR3 DNA sequence: TGTGCCAGCAGCCTGATACAGGGGCAAACTTTTTTATCTACCTACGAGCAGTACTTC.

CDR3 sequence (DNA): TGTGCCAGCAGCCAAGAGGGGACAGGTGTCTACAATGAGCAGTTCTTC. Amino acid sequence: CASSQEGTGVYNEQFF. The V gene is TRBV14, the J gene TRBJ2-1; 8 bases are a match to TRBD1. The junction had 4 bases not matched to a gene; V was cut back by 0 bases and J by 3 bases. The germline CDR1 and CDR2 sequences are SGHDN and FVKESK. The CDR3 is 16 amino acids.